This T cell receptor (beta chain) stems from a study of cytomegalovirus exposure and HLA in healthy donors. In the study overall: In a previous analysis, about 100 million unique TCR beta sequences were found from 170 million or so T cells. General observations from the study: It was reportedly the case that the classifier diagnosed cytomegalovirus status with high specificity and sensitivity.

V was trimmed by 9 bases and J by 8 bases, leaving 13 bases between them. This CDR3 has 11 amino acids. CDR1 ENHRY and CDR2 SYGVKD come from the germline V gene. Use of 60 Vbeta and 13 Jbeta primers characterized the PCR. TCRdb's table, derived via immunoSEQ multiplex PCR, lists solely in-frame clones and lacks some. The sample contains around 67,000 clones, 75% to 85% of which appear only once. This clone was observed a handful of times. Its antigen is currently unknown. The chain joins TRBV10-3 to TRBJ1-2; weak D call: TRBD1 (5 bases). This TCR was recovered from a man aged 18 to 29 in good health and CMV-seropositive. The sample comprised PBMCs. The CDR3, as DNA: TGTGCCATTGCTCAGGGTTTGGGCTACACCTTC. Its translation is CAIAQGLGYTF.